This T cell receptor beta chain originates from a study of blood T cell repertoires in COVID-19. Using immunoSEQ multiplex PCR, the repertoire was profiled, and TCRdb retains in-frame clones only, with some absent. The sample comprises 150,000 to 200,000 clones, 70% to 90% of which are singletons, and about 6.3% rests with the top ten. CDR1 is LGHDT, CDR2 YNNKEL, per germline (reference sequence). With V trimmed by 4 bases and J by 8 bases, 6 bases remained unmatched. This CDR3 has 14 amino acids. V gene TRBV3-1 (or the pseudogene TRBV3-2) combines with J gene TRBJ2-3; 10 bases fit TRBD2. The receptor's source is a man aged 40-50 years with active or convalescent COVID-19. Material: peripheral blood. CDR3 protein: CASSLSGGIGTQYF. The DNA for the CDR3 is TGTGCCAGCAGCCTTAGCGGGGGGATTGGTACGCAGTATTTT.